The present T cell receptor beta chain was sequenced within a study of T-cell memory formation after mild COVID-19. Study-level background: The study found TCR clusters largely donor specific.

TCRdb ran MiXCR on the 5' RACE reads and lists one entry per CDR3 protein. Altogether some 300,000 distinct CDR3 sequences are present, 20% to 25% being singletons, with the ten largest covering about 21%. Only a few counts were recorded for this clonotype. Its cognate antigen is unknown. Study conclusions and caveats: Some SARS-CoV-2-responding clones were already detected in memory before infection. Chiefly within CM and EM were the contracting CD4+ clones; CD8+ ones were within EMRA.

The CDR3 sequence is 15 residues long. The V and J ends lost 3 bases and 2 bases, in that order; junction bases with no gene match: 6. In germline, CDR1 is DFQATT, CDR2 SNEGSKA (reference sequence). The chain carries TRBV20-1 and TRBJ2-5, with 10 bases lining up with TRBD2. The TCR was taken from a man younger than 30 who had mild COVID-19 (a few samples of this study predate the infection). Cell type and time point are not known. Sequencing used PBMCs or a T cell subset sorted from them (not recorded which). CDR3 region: CSASSTSGVQETQYF. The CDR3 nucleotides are TGCAGTGCTAGTTCTACTAGCGGGGTACAAGAGACCCAGTACTTC.